The 20 T cell receptor beta chains reported below all come from one sample, sequenced in a study of spatial heterogeneity in lung cancer. A single record per CDR3 protein comes from TCRdb applying MiXCR to the 5' RACE reads. The top ten hold more than 12% of the sample, which has several thousand distinct CDR3 sequences, 15% seen once. Documented time point: sample taken at primary tumor resection. Sequencing was performed on normal lung tissue next to the tumor, taken at surgery. These receptor sequences come from a male donor with early-stage non-small cell lung cancer.

This clonotype is medium-sized by share. The rearrangement links TRBV20-1 to TRBJ1-1; TRBD1 matches 8 bases. Germline CDR1 and CDR2: DFQATT and SNEGSKA (reference sequence). The V segment lost 5 bases and the J segment 5 bases; nucleotides outside the gene matches: 10. This CDR3 has 14 residues. The CDR3 loop reads CSAPDRAGKTEAFF. The DNA of the CDR3 is TGCAGTGCTCCGGACAGGGCGGGTAAAACTGAAGCTTTCTTT.

By share of the sample, this clonotype is medium-sized (0.01 to 0.1%). This chain joins TRBV6-5 and TRBJ1-1; 7 bases are shared with TRBD1. The V gene end was trimmed by 6 bases and the J gene end by 3 bases; junction bases not matched to a gene: 4. CDR1 and CDR2 from the germline V gene are MNHEY and SVGAGI. The CDR3 totals 13 residues. CDR3 nucleotide sequence: TGTGCCAGCAGCTCAGGGGGACACACTGAAGCTTTCTTT. Amino acids: CASSSGGHTEAFF.

This clonotype was seen a few times. The chain joins TRBV29-1 to TRBJ1-1; 7 nucleotides line up with TRBD1. Germline assignment: CDR1 SQVTM and CDR2 ANQGSEA. The CDR3 spans 13 residues. Germline trimming cut 7 bases from V and 6 bases from J; bases unmatched to any gene: 11. The CDR3 bases are TGCAGCGCTACCCCGGGACAGACGGCTGAAGCTTTCTTT. It is translated as CSATPGQTAEAFF.

This clonotype was seen many times. V and J are TRBV7-2 and TRBJ2-2; D unclear. Trimming removed 5 bases at V and 0 bases at J, with 10 bases between. The CDR3 sequence is 15 residues long. CDR1 and CDR2 (germline): SGHTA, FQGNSA. The CDR3 DNA follows: TGTGCCAGCAGCCCGAAGGTGGCGAACACCGGGGAGCTGTTTTTT. Translated: CASSPKVANTGELFF.

This clonotype was observed once. The CDR3 ends on some other residue instead of the conserved phenylalanine or tryptophan, so this is likely a read error. The V gene is TRBV28, the J gene TRBJ2-7; no reliable D call. The V gene lost 1 base and the J gene lost 5 bases, with 6 bases spanning the gap. This CDR3 is 12 amino acids long. The germline V gene encodes CDR1 MDHEN and CDR2 SYDVKM. The CDR3 protein is CASSLYENEQYL. In DNA form, the CDR3 reads TGTGCCAGCAGTTTATATGAGAACGAGCAGTACCTC.

This clonotype was counted many times. The V gene is TRBV20-1, the J gene TRBJ2-3, with D possibly being TRBD1 or TRBD2 (6 bases each). The germline V gene encodes CDR1 DFQATT and CDR2 SNEGSKA (reference sequence). V dropped 3 bases and J dropped 0 bases, with 10 bases sitting between them. The CDR3 covers 14 residues. The CDR3 DNA reads as TGCAGTGCTAGGAGGGGGGCTAGCACAGATACGCAGTATTTT. Translated: CSARRGASTDTQYF.

The chain is built from TRBV12-3 or TRBV12-4 and TRBJ2-7, with TRBD2 matching 11 bases. With 6 bases clipped from V and 2 bases from J, the junction kept 6 bases outside the gene matches. The CDR3 is 15 amino acids. In DNA form, the CDR3 reads TGTGCCAGCAGCCAACTTAGCGGGAGGGCCTACGAGCAGTACTTC. The encoded protein is CASSQLSGRAYEQYF.

This clonotype came up many times. The V gene is TRBV29-1, the J gene TRBJ2-1; D gene unclear. The V gene's germline CDR1 is SQVTM and CDR2 ANQGSEA. The CDR3 runs 13 residues. V lost 4 bases and J lost 1, with 8 bases in between. The CDR3 here is CSVGGPSYNEQFF. In nucleotides, the CDR3 is TGCAGCGTTGGTGGACCGTCCTACAATGAGCAGTTCTTC.

The CDR3, as DNA: TGTGCCAGCAGCTTAGCCTACAGCGGACTAGAGGATTGGGAGCAGTACTTC. Protein product: CASSLAYSGLEDWEQYF. V gene TRBV7-8 combines with J gene TRBJ2-7, with 7 bases lining up with TRBD2. Per the germline V gene, CDR1 is SGHVS and CDR2 is FQNEAQ. The ends lost 0 bases at V and 7 bases at J; junction bases unmatched: 15. This CDR3 is built from 17 residues.

This clonotype showed up many times. The chain is built from TRBV7-2 and TRBJ2-7; D is tentatively TRBD1 or TRBD2 (6 bases each). Trimming cost V 1 base and J 4 bases, with 14 bases left between them. Germline V gene lookup returns CDR1 SGHTA and CDR2 FQGNSA. The CDR3 length is 15 residues. The CDR3 sequence is CASSLVTGAGYEQYF. In nucleotides, the CDR3 is TGTGCCAGCAGCTTAGTAACGGGGGCGGGATACGAGCAGTACTTC.

This clonotype was seen ten or more times. The chain employs TRBV5-4 and TRBJ2-3; possible D gene TRBD1, 6 bases. Germline CDR1 is SGHNT and CDR2 is YYREEE (reference sequence). There are 14 residues in the CDR3. The CDR3 nucleotides are TGTGCTTCCCAGGGGCAGGGCCTCACAGATACGCAGTATTTT. Translated, it gives CASQGQGLTDTQYF.

This clonotype was seen a handful of times. The chain carries TRBV9 and TRBJ2-3, with TRBD2 matching 8 bases. CDR1 and CDR2 from the germline V gene are SGDLS and YYNGEE. J gave up 1 base and V 1 base, and 5 bases lay outside the gene matches. This CDR3 has 16 residues. The DNA for the CDR3 is TGTGCCAGCAGCGTACTGGTCGGGGGGGGCACAGATACGCAGTATTTT. Amino acids: CASSVLVGGGTDTQYF.

The chain recombines TRBV12-3 or TRBV12-4 with TRBJ2-1; D may correspond to TRBD1 or TRBD2 (5 bases each). This CDR3 is 18 amino acids long. Trimming pared 5 bases from V and 5 bases from J, leaving 25 bases between. The CDR3, as DNA: TGTGCCAGCAGTCTAAGAGTCTCGGGGCTCCTTGGGGACAATGAGCAGTTCTTC. It specifies CASSLRVSGLLGDNEQFF.

This chain uses TRBV18 with TRBJ2-3; TRBD2 matches 10 bases. CDR3 size: 15 residues. Germline loops: CDR1 KGHSH, CDR2 LQKENI. J gave up 6 bases and V 6 bases, and 9 bases lay outside the gene matches. CDR3 protein: CASSALAGGTDTQYF. CDR3 DNA sequence: TGTGCCAGCTCCGCCTTAGCGGGAGGTACTGATACGCAGTATTTT.

The chain combines TRBV28 with TRBJ2-7; unclear D gene. The V gene lost 2 bases and the J gene lost 3 bases, with 8 bases spanning the gap. CDR3 length: 13 amino acids. Germline loops: CDR1 MDHEN, CDR2 SYDVKM. This CDR3 reads CASSLKAYYEQYF. The CDR3 bases are TGTGCCAGCAGTTTAAAGGCCTACTACGAGCAGTACTTC.

This clonotype occurred a few times. The chain links TRBV18 to TRBJ1-3; no clear D. Germline lookup yields CDR1 KGHSH and CDR2 LQKENI. V lost 4 bases to trimming and J lost 0 bases, with 13 bases between them. This CDR3 has 16 residues. The CDR3 spells CASSLWTDPSGNTIYF. The DNA of the CDR3 is TGTGCCAGCTCACTTTGGACGGACCCCTCTGGAAACACCATATATTTT.

The chain uses TRBV24-1 and TRBJ2-3; D is perhaps TRBD2 (6 bases). There are 13 residues in the CDR3. V lost 5 bases to trimming and J lost 10 bases, with 15 bases between them. CDR1 is KGHDR and CDR2 is SFDVKD in the germline V gene. The chain's CDR3 is CATSVSGTSAQYF. The CDR3 nucleotides read TGTGCCACCAGTGTATCCGGGACTTCGGCGCAGTATTTT.

This clonotype was seen a handful of times. The chain couples TRBV20-1 to TRBJ2-1, with 11 bases identical to TRBD2. The CDR3 sequence is 14 residues long. CDR1 DFQATT and CDR2 SNEGSKA come from the germline V gene (reference sequence). Trimming cost V 3 bases and J 9 bases; bases outside gene matches: 7. The CDR3 sequence is CSASPLLAGVEQFF. The CDR3 DNA follows: TGCAGTGCTAGCCCCCTACTAGCGGGGGTTGAGCAGTTCTTC.

V usage is TRBV20-1 and J usage is TRBJ2-1, with a possible D match to TRBD2 (6 bases). Germline V gene lookup returns CDR1 DFQATT and CDR2 SNEGSKA (reference sequence). There are 11 residues in the CDR3. Trimming shortened V by 0 bases and J by 16 bases, and 13 bases separated the two germline ends. The CDR3 bases are TGCAGTGCTAGAGATCAACTAGCAAACTTCTTC. Protein sequence: CSARDQLANFF.

The chain uses TRBV11-2 and TRBJ2-5, with D perhaps TRBD1 (7 bases). Germline V gene sequence: CDR1 SGHAT, CDR2 FQNNGV. The CDR3 extends over 19 amino acids. The V end lost 1 base, the J end lost 1 base, and 22 bases lay between the germline ends. This chain's CDR3 is CASSLGYAQGGPFQETQYF. CDR3 nucleotide sequence: TGTGCCAGCAGCTTAGGGTACGCCCAGGGGGGACCGTTCCAAGAGACCCAGTACTTC.